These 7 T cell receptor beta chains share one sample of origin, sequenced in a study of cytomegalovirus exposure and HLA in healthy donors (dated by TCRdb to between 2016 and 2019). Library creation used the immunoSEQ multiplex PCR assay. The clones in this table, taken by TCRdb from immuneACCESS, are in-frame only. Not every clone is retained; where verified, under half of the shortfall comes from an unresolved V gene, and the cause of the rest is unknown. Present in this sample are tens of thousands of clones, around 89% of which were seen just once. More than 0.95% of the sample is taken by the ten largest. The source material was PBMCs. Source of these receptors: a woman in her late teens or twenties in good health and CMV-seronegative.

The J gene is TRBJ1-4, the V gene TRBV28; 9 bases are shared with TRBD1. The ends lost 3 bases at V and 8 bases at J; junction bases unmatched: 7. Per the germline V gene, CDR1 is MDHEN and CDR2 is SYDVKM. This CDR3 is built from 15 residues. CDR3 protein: CASSLSGQGREKLFF. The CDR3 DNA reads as TGTGCCAGCAGTTTGTCGGGACAGGGACGCGAAAAACTGTTTTTT.

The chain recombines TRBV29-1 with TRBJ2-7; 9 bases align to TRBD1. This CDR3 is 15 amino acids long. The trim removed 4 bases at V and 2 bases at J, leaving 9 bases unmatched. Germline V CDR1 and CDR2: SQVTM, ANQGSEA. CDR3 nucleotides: TGCAGCGTTGGGGACAGGGCCGACAGGGCCTACGAGCAGTACTTC. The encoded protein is CSVGDRADRAYEQYF.

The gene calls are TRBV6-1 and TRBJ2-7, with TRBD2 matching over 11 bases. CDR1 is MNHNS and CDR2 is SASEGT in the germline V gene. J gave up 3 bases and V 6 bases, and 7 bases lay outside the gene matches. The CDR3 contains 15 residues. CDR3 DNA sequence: TGTGCCAGCAGGGCCTGGACTAGCGGGTACTACGAGCAGTACTTC. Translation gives CASRAWTSGYYEQYF.

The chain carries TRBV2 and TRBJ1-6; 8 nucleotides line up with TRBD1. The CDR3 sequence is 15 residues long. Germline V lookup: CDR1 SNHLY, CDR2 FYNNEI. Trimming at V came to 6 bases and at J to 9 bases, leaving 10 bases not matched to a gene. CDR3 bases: TGTGCCAGCAGCGACCACGGACAGGGCGGTTCACCCCTCCACTTT. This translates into CASSDHGQGGSPLHF.

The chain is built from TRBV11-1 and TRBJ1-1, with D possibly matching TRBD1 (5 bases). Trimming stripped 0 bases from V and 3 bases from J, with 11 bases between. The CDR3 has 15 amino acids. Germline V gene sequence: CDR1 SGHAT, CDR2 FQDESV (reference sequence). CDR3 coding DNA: TGTGCCAGCAGCTTAGCCAGGAGGGGTGACACTGAAGCTTTCTTT. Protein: CASSLARRGDTEAFF. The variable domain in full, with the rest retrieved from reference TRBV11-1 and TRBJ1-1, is EAEVAQSPRYKITEKSQAVAFWCDPISGHATLYWYRQILGQGPELLVQFQDESVVDDSQLPKDRFSAERLKGVDSTLKIQPAELGDSAMYLCASSLARRGDTEAFFGQGTRLTVV.

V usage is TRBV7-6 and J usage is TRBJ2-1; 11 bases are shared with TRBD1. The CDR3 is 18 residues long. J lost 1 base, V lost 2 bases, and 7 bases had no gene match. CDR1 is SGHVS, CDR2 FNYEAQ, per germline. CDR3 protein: CASSLFAWDRGSYNEQFF. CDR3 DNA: TGTGCCAGCAGCTTATTTGCTTGGGACAGGGGGTCCTACAATGAGCAGTTCTTC.

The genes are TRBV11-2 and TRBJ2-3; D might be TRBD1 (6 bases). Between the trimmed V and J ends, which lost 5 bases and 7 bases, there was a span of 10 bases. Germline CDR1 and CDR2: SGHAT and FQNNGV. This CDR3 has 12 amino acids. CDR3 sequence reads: CASSQDRYTQYF. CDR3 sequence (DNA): TGTGCCAGCAGCCAGGACAGATATACGCAGTATTTT.